Listed below are T cell receptor beta chains from one sample, sequenced in a study of identical twins. Using its own MiXCR run on the 5' RACE reads, TCRdb lists one record per CDR3 protein. This sample has some 230,000 distinct CDR3 sequences, with approximately 7.1% found just once. These same data were also listed under a study on T cells expressing NK-cell markers.

The specimen was CD8+ T cells sorted from blood. The receptors were gathered from a woman aged 18-35 years in good health. CDR3s include the opening cysteine and the closing phenylalanine or tryptophan. A D gene is named only where the DNA matches it firmly. Only part of the rows carry a size: once, few, many, or a class if the clone is expanded.

many,TRBV12-3/TRBV12-4,-,TRBJ2-1,TGTGCCAGTGGGAGTGAGCAGTTCTTC,CASGSEQFF
many,TRBV5-6,-,TRBJ1-2,TGTGCCAGCAGCTTGGCTGACAGTTATGGCTACACCTTC,CASSLADSYGYTF
-,TRBV20-1,TRBD1,TRBJ2-6,TGCAGTGCTTGGGACAGTTACTCTGGGGCCAACGTCCTGACTTTC,CSAWDSYSGANVLTF
-,TRBV7-9,-,TRBJ2-7,TGTGCCAGCAGCGGCCGCGGGGCCGAGCAGTACTTC,CASSGRGAEQYF
few,TRBV3-1,TRBD2,TRBJ2-5,TGTGCCAGCAGCGGGACTAGCGGGGGAGAGACCCAGTACTTC,CASSGTSGGETQYF
few,TRBV27,TRBD2,TRBJ2-1,TGTGCCAGCAGTTTATCGCGACCAGGACTAGCGGGAGCCTACAATGAGCAGTTCTTC,CASSLSRPGLAGAYNEQFF
few,TRBV11-2,-,TRBJ2-7,TGTGCCAGCAGCGGGCCACAGCTGCCCTACGAGCAGTACTTC,CASSGPQLPYEQYF
few,TRBV21-1,-,TRBJ1-1,TGTGCCAGTCAACAGGCCCAAGGGTGTTTGAACACTGAAGCTTTCTTT,CASQQAQGCLNTEAFF
few,TRBV5-5,TRBD1,TRBJ2-7,TGTGCCAGCAGCCCCACCCGGACAGGGACCTTCGACGAGCAGTACTTC,CASSPTRTGTFDEQYF
-,TRBV27,-,TRBJ1-1,TGTGCCACCTGGGACGGACGGGAAGCTTTCTTT,CATWDGREAFF
many,TRBV11-2,-,TRBJ1-3,TGTGCCAGCAGCTTAGATTGGGGAGGAAACACCATATATTTT,CASSLDWGGNTIYF
many,TRBV5-6,-,TRBJ1-1,TGTGCCAGCAGCTTGGCGGCTGAAGCTTTCTTT,CASSLAAEAFF
-,TRBV16,-,TRBJ1-1,TGTGCCAGCAGCCAATCGGGGGGGGGGAGAAACACTGAAGCTTTCTTT,CASSQSGGGRNTEAFF
few,TRBV9,-,TRBJ1-1,TGTGCCAGCACCCAAGAGGGGGTTGGCACTGAAGCTTTCTTT,CASTQEGVGTEAFF
few,TRBV18,TRBD2,TRBJ2-3,TGTGCCAGCTCACCCTCTTTAGCGGGGGTCACAGATACGCAGTATTTT,CASSPSLAGVTDTQYF
many,TRBV29-1,-,TRBJ2-2,TGCAGCGTTGTGTTAGGAGGCTACACCGGGGAGCTGTTTTTT,CSVVLGGYTGELFF
-,TRBV5-5,TRBD1,TRBJ1-4,TGTGCCAGCATCCAACGAATCGGGACAGCTAATGAAAAACTGTTTTTT,CASIQRIGTANEKLFF
many,TRBV12-3/TRBV12-4,TRBD1,TRBJ1-2,TGTGCCAGCAGTTTACCGACAGGGTTTGGCTACACCTTC,CASSLPTGFGYTF
few,TRBV13,-,TRBJ2-5,TGTGCCAGCAGCTTAGGCCGAAGTCGACCCATGGTAGGAGAGACCCAGTACTTC,CASSLGRSRPMVGETQYF
few,TRBV6-5,-,TRBJ2-7,TGTGCCAGCAGTTACTCGAAACCCGGCCGCGAGTCCTACGAGCAGTACTTC,CASSYSKPGRESYEQYF
few,TRBV12-3/TRBV12-4,-,TRBJ2-2,TGTGCCAGCAGTTTCCCACTCCCGCAGGCCAGGGAGGCGAACACCGGGGAGCTGTTTTTT,CASSFPLPQAREANTGELFF
few,TRBV27,-,TRBJ2-5,TGTGCCAGCAGTCCCCGGGGGTTGACCCAGTACTTC,CASSPRGLTQYF
many,TRBV12-3/TRBV12-4,-,TRBJ2-3,TGTGCCAGCAGTTTGAATCCTCAAATTTTGGGCGATACGCAGTATTTT,CASSLNPQILGDTQYF
many,TRBV12-3/TRBV12-4,TRBD1,TRBJ2-2,TGTGCCAGCAGTTTAAGGACAGGGGGCATATCCGGGGAGCTGTTTTTT,CASSLRTGGISGELFF
many,TRBV5-6,-,TRBJ2-1,TGTGCCAGCAGCTTAGGGACCGCGCCAAATGAGCAGTTCTTC,CASSLGTAPNEQFF
-,TRBV5-1,-,TRBJ2-7,TGCGCCAGCAGCTTGGATAGCCCGGGACAACGAAAAGAGCAGTACTTC,CASSLDSPGQRKEQYF
many,TRBV9,-,TRBJ2-1,TGTGCCAGCACCCTGACGGGACTCCTAAATGAGCAGTTCTTC,CASTLTGLLNEQFF
few,TRBV5-6,-,TRBJ2-6,TGTGCCAGCAGCCCCTTCTTGGCTGAGGCCAACGTCCTGACTTTC,CASSPFLAEANVLTF
-,TRBV5-5,-,TRBJ2-7,TGTGCCAGCAGGGACCAGGGGCAGACCTACGAGCAGTACTTC,CASRDQGQTYEQYF
few,TRBV7-9,-,TRBJ1-1,TGTGCCAGCAGCCCCCGGGAGGGAGGGACTGAAGCTTTCTTT,CASSPREGGTEAFF
few,TRBV3-1,-,TRBJ1-1,TGTGCCAGCAGCCAGGCCCAAGACGGGGGGACTGAAGCTTTCTTT,CASSQAQDGGTEAFF
many,TRBV2,TRBD1,TRBJ2-3,TGTGCCAGCAGTCGGGACAGGGGGCTGAGCACAGATACGCAGTATTTT,CASSRDRGLSTDTQYF
-,TRBV6-6,-,TRBJ1-1,TGTGCCAGCACGGGTGCCGCTGAAGCTTTCTTT,CASTGAAEAFF
-,TRBV5-5,-,TRBJ2-2,TGTGCCAGCGGCTCCGGGACGGAGAGGCCCGGGGAGCTGTTTTTT,CASGSGTERPGELFF
many,TRBV6-5,-,TRBJ2-3,TGTGCCAGCAGTTACTCTGGGGACTGGGAGACAGATACGCAGTATTTT,CASSYSGDWETDTQYF
-,TRBV12-3/TRBV12-4,-,TRBJ1-2,TGTGCCAGCAGTTTAGGAGGAATCTATGGCTACACCTTC,CASSLGGIYGYTF
many,TRBV12-3/TRBV12-4,-,TRBJ1-5,TGTGCCAGCAGTTCCGGGGGAGTTCAGCCCCAGCATTTT,CASSSGGVQPQHF
-,TRBV20-1,-,TRBJ2-3,TGCAGTGCAGATTGGCCGCTTGAGGATACGCAGTATTTT,CSADWPLEDTQYF
many,TRBV5-1,-,TRBJ2-5,TGCGCCAGCAGCTTGGTTATAGGGTGGAAGGAGACCCAGTACTTC,CASSLVIGWKETQYF
few,TRBV9,-,TRBJ2-7,TGTGCCAGCAGCGAAACAGGTTCTTTGAGCTACGAGCAGTACTTC,CASSETGSLSYEQYF
-,TRBV20-1,-,TRBJ2-7,TGCAGTGCTCCAGTCGGGGCGCCAGGGCGATACGAGCAGTACTTC,CSAPVGAPGRYEQYF
-,TRBV29-1,-,TRBJ1-1,TGCAGCGTTGCCCCACAGAACACTGAAGCTTTCTTT,CSVAPQNTEAFF
-,TRBV20-1,-,TRBJ1-1,TGCAGTGCTAGGACGACGTGGGGGTCTCACACTGAAGCTTTCTTT,CSARTTWGSHTEAFF
few,TRBV4-2,-,TRBJ2-1,TGTGCCAGCAGCCCCGGCGATTCGTATGAGCAGTTCTTC,CASSPGDSYEQFF
many,TRBV6-1,TRBD2,TRBJ2-7,TGTGCCAGCAGCCCCTATACGGGAGGGTGGTACGAGCAGTACTTC,CASSPYTGGWYEQYF
-,TRBV12-3/TRBV12-4,-,TRBJ2-7,TGTGCCAGCAGTTTAAATTTGTGGTACGAGCAGTACTTC,CASSLNLWYEQYF
few,TRBV15,TRBD1,TRBJ1-1,TGTGCCACCAGCGTGGGACAGGGAAACACTGAAGCTTTCTTT,CATSVGQGNTEAFF
many,TRBV5-1,TRBD1,TRBJ2-7,TGCGCCAGCAGCTTGGAGACAGGGGGGCACGAGCAGTACTTC,CASSLETGGHEQYF
few,TRBV27,-,TRBJ2-1,TGTGCCAGCACCAGCCTCACCTACAATGAGCAGTTCTTC,CASTSLTYNEQFF
-,TRBV12-3/TRBV12-4,-,TRBJ1-1,TGTGCCAGCAGGTCAACACTGGGGGCTTTCTTT,CASRSTLGAFF
few,TRBV6-4,TRBD2,TRBJ2-7,TGTGCCAGCAGTGGGCTAGCGGGAGCCGAGCAGTACTTC,CASSGLAGAEQYF
few,TRBV6-2/TRBV6-3,-,TRBJ2-2,TGTGCCAGCAGTTATTACGGGACCAACACCGGGGAGCTGTTTTTT,CASSYYGTNTGELFF
many,TRBV12-3/TRBV12-4,-,TRBJ1-1,TGTGCCAGCAGTCCAAACAGGGTAGGCACTGAAGCTTTCTTT,CASSPNRVGTEAFF
-,TRBV18,TRBD2,TRBJ2-2,TGTGCCAGCTCACAACTAGCGGTTAACACCGGGGAGCTGTTTTTT,CASSQLAVNTGELFF
many,TRBV27,-,TRBJ1-5,TGTGCCAGCAGTTTACAGGCCTATCAGCCCCAGCATTTT,CASSLQAYQPQHF
-,TRBV28,TRBD2,TRBJ2-3,TGTGCCAGCAGTACCGGGACTAGCGGGGAAACAGATACGCAGTATTTT,CASSTGTSGETDTQYF
-,TRBV5-1,-,TRBJ2-3,TGCGCCAGCAGCCCCCTTGCCATTAGAGAAGATACGCAGTATTTT,CASSPLAIREDTQYF
many,TRBV28,-,TRBJ2-7,TGTGCCAGCGGACCGGGAAGTACCTACGAGCAGTACTTC,CASGPGSTYEQYF
many,TRBV12-3/TRBV12-4,-,TRBJ2-1,TGTGCCAGCAGTCCCCTCTTGAATGAGCAGTTCTTC,CASSPLLNEQFF